Given below is one T cell receptor (beta chain) in context. A read error may account for a junction end that differs from germline. These data belong to a study of Graves' ophthalmopathy and Graves' hyperthyroidism. Germline V gene lookup returns CDR1 SGHTA and CDR2 FQGTGA. CDR3 length equals 15 residues. From RNA, the CDR3 regions of TCR beta chains were amplified and sequenced. In the first round, RT-PCR was carried out with HTBI primers, and a multiplex PCR formed the second round. TCRdb re-analysed the multiplex PCR reads in MiXCR, keeping a single row per CDR3 protein. Of hundreds of thousands of distinct CDR3 sequences detected, about two fifths appear once; the ten largest clones hold around 3%.

The source is an adult man with Graves' ophthalmopathy. The V call is TRBV7-3, the J call TRBJ2-7; the match to TRBD1 covers 9 bases. Sequenced input: peripheral blood. CDR3: CASSYPGQGIREQYF. The DNA of the CDR3 is TGCGCCAGCAGCTACCCGGGACAGGGAATAAGGGAGCAGTACTTC.